Reported below is one T cell receptor beta chain. The sample belongs to a study of T cell changes during pregnancy in multiple sclerosis. This CDR3 comprises 15 residues. Germline trimming cut 3 bases from V and 7 bases from J; bases unmatched to any gene: 5. CDR1 and CDR2 (germline): LNHDA, SQIVND (reference sequence). TCRdb's copy holds only in-frame clones and misses some; the assay was immunoSEQ multiplex PCR. The table records some 58,000 clones, 95% to 97% of them present only once. The chain recombines TRBV19 with TRBJ1-4, with TRBD1 matching 10 bases. This specimen consisted of CD8+ T cells from peripheral blood mononuclear cells, obtained after pregnancy. This sequence originates from a female donor with multiple sclerosis, enrolled in a pregnancy study. CDR3 in DNA: TGTGCCAGTAGTATCGGGGGGACAGGGGCTGAAAAACTGTTTTTT. Amino acids: CASSIGGTGAEKLFF.